Shown below are 26 T cell receptor beta chains from a single sample sequenced in a study of blood T cell repertoires in COVID-19. Measured with immunoSEQ multiplex PCR; TCRdb has only the in-frame clones, and not every one. Here the sample spans 400,000 to 450,000 clones, about nine tenths being singletons. Sequencing was done on a sample of peripheral blood. The receptors come from a woman in her 40s with COVID-19, enrolled during active disease.

The chain's CDR3 is CASFYTGGYGYTF. CDR3 sequence (DNA): TGTGCCAGCTTTTACACAGGAGGGTATGGCTACACCTTC. The chain couples TRBV6-5 to TRBJ1-2; D possibly corresponds to TRBD1 (5 bases). The CDR3 has 13 residues. Per germline, CDR1 MNHEY and CDR2 SVGAGI. The V end was cut by 8 bases, the J end by 5 bases, with 15 bases between.

The rearrangement joins TRBV27 to TRBJ1-3; 8 bases line up with TRBD1. J gave up 0 bases and V 5 bases, and 3 bases lay outside the gene matches. This CDR3 has 15 residues. Germline lookup yields CDR1 MNHEY and CDR2 SMNVEV (reference sequence). CDR3 sequence: CASSRTGSSGNTIYF. CDR3 DNA sequence: TGTGCCAGCAGTCGGACAGGGTCCTCTGGAAACACCATATATTTT.

This chain uses TRBV28 with TRBJ1-2, with no clear D. Trimming cost V 4 bases and J 6 bases, with 15 bases left between them. The CDR3 extends over 14 amino acids. Germline V gene data show CDR1 as MDHEN and CDR2 as SYDVKM. The CDR3 loop is CASSSPGGYDGYTF. CDR3 coding DNA: TGTGCCAGCAGTTCCCCTGGAGGGTACGATGGCTACACCTTC.

The rearrangement uses TRBV4-2 and TRBJ2-1; 8 bases line up with TRBD2. Germline lookup yields CDR1 LGHNA and CDR2 YNFKEQ. This CDR3 is 16 amino acids long. The J segment lost 4 bases and the V segment lost 1 base, leaving 6 bases of the junction unmatched. This CDR3 reads CASSQGQLAEYNEQFF. CDR3 in DNA: TGTGCCAGCAGCCAAGGACAACTAGCGGAGTACAATGAGCAGTTCTTC.

The V and J genes are TRBV28 and TRBJ1-4; 7 nucleotides align to TRBD1. The germline CDR1 and CDR2 sequences are MDHEN and SYDVKM. The ends lost 5 bases at V and 8 bases at J; junction bases unmatched: 14. The CDR3 loop spans 16 amino acids. This chain's CDR3 is CASSPTAGTVGEKLFF. CDR3 DNA: TGTGCCAGCAGTCCCACCGCCGGGACAGTGGGGGAAAAACTGTTTTTT.

The CDR3 nucleotides read TGTGCCAGCAGCTTGGGGCGGGGAACTTATAGGATGAACACTGAAGCTTTCTTT. Translated: CASSLGRGTYRMNTEAFF. The chain has TRBV11-2 and TRBJ1-1; possibly TRBD1 for D (5 bases). CDR1 is SGHAT and CDR2 is FQNNGV in the germline V gene. With 3 bases removed from V and 0 bases from J, the gap between germline ends came to 20 bases. The CDR3 extends over 18 amino acids.

This clone was seen a single time. The chain combines TRBV13 with TRBJ1-4; tentative D call: TRBD1 (6 bases). Trimming cost V 5 bases and J 4 bases, with 14 bases left between them. Germline V lookup: CDR1 PRHDT, CDR2 FYEKMQ (reference sequence). CDR3 length equals 15 residues. CDR3 sequence: CASSLQGLSNEKLFF. The DNA for the CDR3 is TGTGCCAGCAGCCTTCAGGGGCTTAGTAATGAAAAACTGTTTTTT.

The chain joins TRBV5-4 to TRBJ1-1; D remains ambiguous. In germline, CDR1 is SGHNT, CDR2 YYREEE (reference sequence). This CDR3 region has 14 residues. V lost 1 base and J 8 bases, leaving 15 bases between the germline ends. The DNA of the CDR3 is TGTGCCAGCAGCTTGATACAAAATGGGGAGGAAGCTTTCTTT. This sequence encodes CASSLIQNGEEAFF. Complete variable domain (other parts from reference TRBV5-4 and TRBJ1-1): ETGVTQSPTHLIKTRGQQVTLRCSSQSGHNTVSWYQQALGQGPQFIFQYYREEENGRGNFPPRFSGLQFPNYSSELNVNALELDDSALYLCASSLIQNGEEAFFGQGTRLTVV.

The rearrangement uses TRBV11-1 and TRBJ2-7; the match to TRBD1 covers 9 bases. The CDR3 sequence is 15 residues long. V shed 7 bases and J 3 bases; nucleotides not matched to a gene: 10. In germline, CDR1 is SGHAT, CDR2 FQDESV (reference sequence). The CDR3: CASTSRDRVFYEQYF. The CDR3 bases are TGTGCCAGCACCTCAAGGGACAGGGTTTTCTACGAGCAGTACTTC.

This sequence joins TRBV7-2 and TRBJ1-1, with D unresolved. The CDR3 length is 14 residues. Trimming took off 6 bases at V and 1 base at J, with 12 bases between the two ends. The V gene's germline CDR1 is SGHTA and CDR2 FQGNSA. CDR3 nucleotides: TGTGCCAGCAGTACCGTGCCAGGGAACACTGAAGCTTTCTTT. Amino acid sequence: CASSTVPGNTEAFF.

The chain carries TRBV29-1 and TRBJ1-2; D gene unclear. The ends were cut back, 1 base at V and 7 bases at J, with 4 bases in the middle. There are 10 residues in the CDR3. Germline assignment: CDR1 SQVTM and CDR2 ANQGSEA. The CDR3 is CSVEVSGYTF. The CDR3 DNA sequence: TGCAGCGTTGAAGTGAGTGGCTACACCTTC.

This chain uses TRBV6-4 with TRBJ2-1; a weak D match, TRBD1 (6 bases). Trimming pared 2 bases from V and 2 bases from J, leaving 10 bases between. This CDR3 has 15 residues. Germline lookup yields CDR1 MRHNA and CDR2 SNTAGT. CDR3: CASSDVGAPYNEQFF. For the CDR3, the DNA is TGTGCCAGCAGTGACGTGGGGGCGCCCTACAATGAGCAGTTCTTC.

The gene calls are TRBV5-8 and TRBJ2-6, with D possibly matching TRBD2 (5 bases). Deletions cut 4 bases from V and 0 bases from J, with 14 bases between. CDR3 length equals 17 residues. CDR1 and CDR2 (germline): SGHTS, YDEGEE. The CDR3 protein is CASSQRGGRSGANVLTF. CDR3 DNA: TGTGCCAGCAGCCAGCGAGGCGGGCGCTCTGGGGCCAACGTCCTGACTTTC.

The rearrangement uses TRBV4-3 and TRBJ2-5; D is undetermined. Germline-derived CDR1 and CDR2 are LGHNA and YSLEER. The V gene lost 4 bases and the J gene lost 1 base, with 10 bases spanning the gap. CDR3 size: 14 residues. The CDR3 is CASSRSGAQETQYF. The CDR3 region has the DNA TGCGCCAGCAGCCGTTCCGGAGCCCAAGAGACCCAGTACTTC.

The count of this clone is one. The rearrangement links TRBV28 to TRBJ2-5, with 11 bases lining up with TRBD2. The CDR3 is made up of 14 amino acids. V shed 7 bases and J 3 bases; nucleotides not matched to a gene: 4. CDR1 is MDHEN, CDR2 SYDVKM, per germline. CDR3 DNA sequence: TGTGCCAGCAAATGGGGACTAGCGGAAGAGACCCAGTACTTC. Encoded protein: CASKWGLAEETQYF.

V usage is TRBV7-8 and J usage is TRBJ2-2; D is perhaps TRBD2 (5 bases). Germline V gene lookup returns CDR1 SGHVS and CDR2 FQNEAQ. CDR3 size: 18 residues. V lost 2 bases and J lost 5, with 21 bases in between. The CDR3: CASSLFWERLGRTGELFF. The CDR3 nucleotides are TGTGCCAGCAGCTTATTTTGGGAGCGGCTGGGAAGGACCGGGGAGCTGTTTTTT.

The genes are TRBV2 and TRBJ1-1; D gene ambiguous. The CDR3 is 17 residues long. Germline V gene sequence: CDR1 SNHLY, CDR2 FYNNEI. With 4 bases removed from V and 0 bases from J, the gap between germline ends came to 18 bases. The CDR3 DNA sequence: TGTGCCAGCAGTGGATCCCCGAGAACAGCCATGAACACTGAAGCTTTCTTT. Its protein product is CASSGSPRTAMNTEAFF. The full variable domain, its missing parts supplied by reference TRBV2 and TRBJ1-1, is EPEVTQTPSHQVTQMGQEVILRCVPISNHLYFYWYRQILGQKVEFLVSFYNNEISEKSEIFDDQFSVERPDGSNFTLKIRSTKLEDSAMYFCASSGSPRTAMNTEAFFGQGTRLTVV.

This rearrangement joins TRBV27 to TRBJ1-1; 7 bases align to TRBD1. Germline V lookup: CDR1 MNHEY, CDR2 SMNVEV (reference sequence). The CDR3 is 13 residues long. V lost 6 bases to trimming and J lost 8 bases; unmatched junction nucleotides: 9. CDR3 bases: TGTGCCAGCAGGATTCCAGGGGGGCTGGAAGCTTTCTTT. It codes for CASRIPGGLEAFF.

The CDR3, as DNA: TGTGCCAGCAGTTACGGCGGAGGACTGAACACTGAAGCTTTCTTT. It is translated as CASSYGGGLNTEAFF. The V gene is TRBV6-5, the J gene TRBJ1-1; D uncertain. The CDR3 spans 15 residues. Trimming cost V 2 bases and J 0 bases, with 10 bases left between them. Germline V CDR1 and CDR2: MNHEY, SVGAGI.

V is TRBV29-1 and J is TRBJ1-1, with D tentatively TRBD1 (6 bases). Germline V CDR1 and CDR2: SQVTM, ANQGSEA. V was trimmed by 5 bases and J by 3 bases, leaving 7 bases between them. The CDR3 contains 11 residues. The CDR3: CSVQGYTEAFF. In nucleotides, the CDR3 is TGCAGCGTTCAGGGGTACACTGAAGCTTTCTTT.

This clone was recorded only once. Other DNA sequences of this sample code for an identical CDR3. This chain joins TRBV11-2 and TRBJ1-2; maybe TRBD1 (6 bases). V was trimmed by 5 bases and J by 6 bases, leaving 13 bases between them. The CDR3 has 13 amino acids. Germline V CDR1 and CDR2: SGHAT, FQNNGV. The CDR3 reads CASSPRGGHGYTF. CDR3 sequence (DNA): TGTGCCAGCAGCCCCCGGGGGGGGCATGGCTACACCTTC. Full variable domain (missing parts from reference TRBV11-2 and TRBJ1-2): EAGVAQSPRYKIIEKRQSVAFWCNPISGHATLYWYQQILGQGPKLLIQFQNNGVVDDSQLPKDRFSAERLKGVDSTLKIQPAKLEDSAVYLCASSPRGGHGYTFGSGTRLTVV.

The chain uses TRBV5-1 and TRBJ2-7; 9 bases agree with TRBD1. CDR3 size: 14 residues. Germline CDR1 SGHRS, CDR2 YFSETQ. Trimming took 4 bases from V and 4 from J; bases not matched to a gene: 6. For the CDR3, the DNA is TGCGCCAGCAGCACGGGACAGGGATCATACGAGCAGTACTTC. Its protein product is CASSTGQGSYEQYF. The full variable domain, rest sourced from reference TRBV5-1 and TRBJ2-7, is KAGVTQTPRYLIKTRGQQVTLSCSPISGHRSVSWYQQTPGQGLQFLFEYFSETQRNKGNFPGRFSGRQFSNSRSEMNVSTLELGDSALYLCASSTGQGSYEQYFGPGTRLTVT.

The rearrangement links TRBV2 to TRBJ1-5; TRBD1 is a possible D gene (5 bases). CDR1 SNHLY and CDR2 FYNNEI come from the germline V gene. The CDR3 totals 14 residues. V dropped 2 bases and J dropped 6 bases, with 11 bases sitting between them. CDR3 sequence reads: CASSEPGFSQPQHF. The DNA of the CDR3 is TGTGCCAGCAGTGAACCAGGGTTCAGTCAGCCCCAGCATTTT.

The genes are TRBV19 and TRBJ2-1, with a possible D match to TRBD2 (5 bases). The CDR3 runs to 15 residues. V lost 4 bases and J 0 bases, leaving 10 bases between the germline ends. The germline gives CDR1 LNHDA, CDR2 SQIVND (reference sequence). CDR3 nucleotides: TGTGCCAGTAGTACCGGACTGCTCTCCTACAATGAGCAGTTCTTC. As protein: CASSTGLLSYNEQFF.

The gene calls are TRBV4-1 and TRBJ2-3, with a possible D match to TRBD1 (6 bases). V shed 4 bases and J shed 1 base, with 12 bases lying between them. The CDR3 is 15 amino acids. Germline loops: CDR1 MGHRA, CDR2 YSYEKL. The chain's CDR3 is CASSLLRTGTDTQYF. CDR3 coding DNA: TGCGCCAGCAGCCTCTTACGGACAGGCACAGATACGCAGTATTTT.

The chain joins TRBV30 to TRBJ1-3; a weak D match, TRBD1 (6 bases). Looked up from germline, CDR1 is GTSNPN and CDR2 is SVGIG (reference sequence). The ends were cut back, 3 bases at V and 2 bases at J, with 14 bases in the middle. The CDR3 spans 15 residues. This CDR3 is CAWRATGTPGNTIYF. CDR3 DNA: TGTGCCTGGAGGGCGACAGGTACGCCTGGAAACACCATATATTTT.